The rows below give T cell receptor beta chains drawn from one sample of a study of blood T cell repertoires in COVID-19. Assay used: immunoSEQ multiplex PCR; TCRdb lists only in-frame clones, some missing. In the table there are 250,000 to 300,000 clones, roughly nine tenths of which are singletons. Sequencing was done on a sample of peripheral blood. The receptors shown here come from a woman aged 25 to 39 with COVID-19, enrolled during active disease. Each CDR3 is given with its conserved first and last residue. D genes are given only for firm matches. Expanded clones are given a class, and other clones once, few, many or no size at all.

D: TRBD1
size: -
V: TRBV15
J: TRBJ1-2
length: 14
CDR3: CATSRGGGPHGYTF
DNA: TGTGCCACCAGCAGAGGAGGGGGCCCCCATGGCTACACCTTC

D: TRBD1
size: -
V: TRBV27
J: TRBJ2-1
length: 14
CDR3: CASSLGTGGNEQFF
DNA: TGTGCCAGCAGTTTAGGGACAGGGGGTAATGAGCAGTTCTTC

D: -
size: once
V: TRBV5-1
J: TRBJ2-5
length: 20
CDR3: CASSPKGQLARGWGEETQYF
DNA: TGCGCCAGCAGCCCGAAGGGACAGCTGGCCCGGGGTTGGGGGGAAGAGACCCAGTACTTC

D: -
size: -
V: TRBV20-1
J: TRBJ1-4
length: 14
CDR3: CSASYEGVGEKLFF
DNA: TGCAGTGCTAGTTATGAGGGGGTAGGGGAAAAACTGTTTTTT

D: TRBD2
size: -
V: TRBV9
J: TRBJ2-3
length: 16
CDR3: CASSISGGAVGDTQYF
DNA: TGTGCCAGCAGCATTAGCGGGGGGGCCGTGGGAGATACGCAGTATTTT

D: -
size: -
V: TRBV24-1
J: TRBJ1-4
length: 12
CDR3: CATSDLTGYLFF
DNA: TGTGCCACCAGTGATTTGACAGGGTATCTGTTTTTT

D: TRBD2
size: -
V: TRBV4-2
J: TRBJ2-1
length: 16
CDR3: CASSPLWRGSYNEQFF
DNA: TGTGCCAGCAGCCCTCTCTGGCGGGGGTCCTACAATGAGCAGTTCTTC

D: TRBD1
size: -
V: TRBV18
J: TRBJ1-2
length: 16
CDR3: CASSPTRDRGNYGYTF
DNA: TGTGCCAGCTCACCAACACGGGACAGGGGGAACTATGGCTACACCTTC

D: -
size: -
V: TRBV5-4
J: TRBJ1-1
length: 13
CDR3: CASSLGLNTEAFF
DNA: TGTGCCAGCAGCTTGGGGCTGAACACTGAAGCTTTCTTT

D: TRBD1
size: -
V: TRBV6-4
J: TRBJ2-7
length: 21
CDR3: CASSDSIVGGVDRGKSYEQYF
DNA: TGTGCCAGCAGTGACTCGATAGTAGGTGGAGTCGACAGGGGGAAGTCCTACGAGCAGTACTTC

D: -
size: few
V: TRBV18
J: TRBJ2-7
length: 15
CDR3: CASSALFLDSNEQYF
DNA: TGTGCCAGCTCAGCCCTGTTCCTAGACTCTAACGAGCAGTACTTC

D: -
size: -
V: TRBV11-2
J: TRBJ1-1
length: 14
CDR3: CASSPRLSDTEAFF
DNA: TGTGCCAGCAGCCCCCGGTTATCTGACACTGAAGCTTTCTTT

D: -
size: -
V: TRBV9
J: TRBJ1-4
length: 15
CDR3: CASSVAGTLGEKLFF
DNA: TGTGCCAGCAGCGTAGCTGGGACACTTGGGGAAAAACTGTTTTTT

D: -
size: -
V: TRBV24-1
J: TRBJ2-1
length: 13
CDR3: CATRDSIYNEQFF
DNA: TGTGCCACCAGGGACAGTATTTACAATGAGCAGTTCTTC

D: -
size: once
V: TRBV2
J: TRBJ1-3
length: 17
CDR3: CASSEGTTAFSGNTIYF
DNA: TGTGCCAGCAGTGAAGGGACAACTGCATTCTCTGGAAACACCATATATTTT

D: -
size: few
V: TRBV5-1
J: TRBJ2-1
length: 14
CDR3: CASSLSRSVNEQFF
DNA: TGCGCCAGCAGCTTATCACGCTCGGTCAATGAGCAGTTCTTC

D: TRBD2
size: -
V: TRBV4-1
J: TRBJ2-7
length: 13
CDR3: CASSLGLDYEQYF
DNA: TGCGCCAGCAGCCTGGGACTAGACTACGAGCAGTACTTC

D: -
size: -
V: TRBV4-1
J: TRBJ1-2
length: 14
CDR3: CASSHPGTYYGYTF
DNA: TGCGCCAGCAGCCACCCTGGGACATACTATGGCTACACCTTC

D: -
size: -
V: TRBV19
J: TRBJ2-1
length: 13
CDR3: CASTSGVANEQFF
DNA: TGTGCCAGTACATCAGGGGTTGCCAATGAGCAGTTCTTC

D: -
size: once
V: TRBV5-1
J: TRBJ1-4
length: 14
CDR3: CASSQRGGPNELFF
DNA: TGCGCCAGCTCCCAACGGGGGGGGCCCAATGAACTGTTTTTT

D: -
size: -
V: TRBV10-2
J: TRBJ1-3
length: 14
CDR3: CASRQDYSGNTIYF
DNA: TGCGCCAGCAGACAGGATTACTCTGGAAACACCATATATTTT

D: TRBD1
size: -
V: TRBV3-1/TRBV3-2
J: TRBJ2-7
length: 13
CDR3: CASSQGQGYEQYF
DNA: TGTGCCAGCAGCCAAGGACAGGGCTACGAGCAGTACTTC

D: -
size: -
V: TRBV2
J: TRBJ2-7
length: 18
CDR3: CASRAGTRGGRGYYEQYF
DNA: TGTGCCAGCAGGGCCGGGACACGGGGTGGTCGGGGCTACTACGAGCAGTACTTC

D: TRBD2
size: -
V: TRBV15
J: TRBJ2-1
length: 15
CDR3: CATTLAGAPYNEQFF
DNA: TGTGCCACCACTTTAGCGGGGGCCCCATACAATGAGCAGTTCTTC

D: -
size: once
V: TRBV2
J: TRBJ1-3
length: 15
CDR3: CASSNQGYSGNTIYF
DNA: TGTGCCAGCAGTAACCAGGGTTACTCTGGAAACACCATATATTTT

D: TRBD1
size: -
V: TRBV29-1
J: TRBJ1-1
length: 13
CDR3: CSVAPHRGTEAFF
DNA: TGCAGCGTCGCTCCTCACAGGGGGACCGAAGCTTTCTTT

D: -
size: once
V: TRBV5-1
J: TRBJ1-4
length: 12
CDR3: CASRNPDEKLFF
DNA: TGCGCCAGCAGAAATCCGGATGAAAAACTGTTTTTT

D: TRBD2
size: -
V: TRBV24-1
J: TRBJ2-1
length: 15
CDR3: CATGGTSGVYNEQFF
DNA: TGTGCCACCGGTGGGACTAGCGGGGTCTACAATGAGCAGTTCTTC

D: -
size: few
V: TRBV11-2
J: TRBJ1-2
length: 12
CDR3: CASSLEGVGYTF
DNA: TGTGCCAGCAGCTTAGAGGGAGTTGGCTACACCTTC

D: TRBD1
size: -
V: TRBV19
J: TRBJ1-4
length: 13
CDR3: CATRQGGFEKLFF
DNA: TGTGCCACAAGACAGGGAGGTTTTGAAAAACTGTTTTTT

D: TRBD1
size: -
V: TRBV3-1/TRBV3-2
J: TRBJ1-5
length: 16
CDR3: CASSPGTGRLNQPQHF
DNA: TGTGCCAGCAGCCCCGGGACAGGGAGGCTCAATCAGCCCCAGCATTTT

D: -
size: -
V: TRBV3-1/TRBV3-2
J: TRBJ2-1
length: 16
CDR3: CASSQGPGGGAREQFF
DNA: TGTGCCAGCAGCCAAGGTCCGGGTGGAGGGGCTAGGGAGCAGTTCTTC

D: -
size: -
V: TRBV28
J: TRBJ2-5
length: 15
CDR3: CASSFGGARQETQYF
DNA: TGTGCCAGCAGTTTTGGGGGGGCCAGACAAGAGACCCAGTACTTC

D: TRBD2
size: -
V: TRBV9
J: TRBJ2-5
length: 16
CDR3: CASSLRLAGGEETQYF
DNA: TGTGCCAGCAGCTTGCGACTAGCGGGGGGGGAAGAGACCCAGTACTTC

D: TRBD2
size: -
V: TRBV11-2
J: TRBJ2-1
length: 16
CDR3: CASSPLGLSGGFEQFF
DNA: TGTGCCAGCAGTCCCCTCGGCCTGAGCGGGGGGTTTGAGCAGTTCTTC

D: TRBD2
size: -
V: TRBV5-7
J: TRBJ2-7
length: 17
CDR3: CASSLTSGGVKPYEQYF
DNA: TGTGCCAGCAGCCTGACTAGCGGGGGGGTAAAACCCTACGAGCAGTACTTC

D: -
size: -
V: TRBV19
J: TRBJ1-1
length: 16
CDR3: CASTLRRETMNTEAFF
DNA: TGTGCCAGCACCCTTAGGCGGGAGACGATGAACACTGAAGCTTTCTTT

D: -
size: few
V: TRBV18
J: TRBJ1-5
length: 16
CDR3: CASSYWGGQGNQPQHF
DNA: TGTGCCAGCTCATACTGGGGGGGCCAAGGCAATCAGCCCCAGCATTTT

D: -
size: -
V: TRBV18
J: TRBJ2-5
length: 16
CDR3: CASSPWKGRSPETQYF
DNA: TGTGCCAGCTCACCATGGAAAGGGAGGTCCCCAGAGACCCAGTACTTC

D: TRBD1
size: -
V: TRBV4-2
J: TRBJ1-2
length: 15
CDR3: CASSQATGRNYGYTF
DNA: TGTGCCAGCAGCCAAGCGACAGGGAGAAACTATGGCTACACCTTC

D: -
size: -
V: TRBV11-3
J: TRBJ2-1
length: 17
CDR3: CASSVGTSLSSYNEQFF
DNA: TGTGCCAGCAGCGTAGGGACTTCCTTGAGCTCCTACAATGAGCAGTTCTTC

D: -
size: once
V: TRBV18
J: TRBJ1-2
length: 15
CDR3: CASSPPSWGGYGYTF
DNA: TGTGCCAGCTCACCACCCAGCTGGGGAGGTTATGGCTACACCTTC

D: -
size: few
V: TRBV19
J: TRBJ1-1
length: 15
CDR3: CASSIRKGYNTEAFF
DNA: TGTGCCAGTAGTATACGGAAGGGGTACAACACTGAAGCTTTCTTT

D: -
size: few
V: TRBV19
J: TRBJ1-1
length: 13
CDR3: CASRLNRDTEAFF
DNA: TGTGCCAGTAGGTTGAACAGGGACACTGAAGCTTTCTTT

D: TRBD1
size: -
V: TRBV9
J: TRBJ1-2
length: 14
CDR3: CASSPGQGNYGYTF
DNA: TGTGCCAGCAGTCCCGGACAGGGCAACTATGGCTACACCTTC